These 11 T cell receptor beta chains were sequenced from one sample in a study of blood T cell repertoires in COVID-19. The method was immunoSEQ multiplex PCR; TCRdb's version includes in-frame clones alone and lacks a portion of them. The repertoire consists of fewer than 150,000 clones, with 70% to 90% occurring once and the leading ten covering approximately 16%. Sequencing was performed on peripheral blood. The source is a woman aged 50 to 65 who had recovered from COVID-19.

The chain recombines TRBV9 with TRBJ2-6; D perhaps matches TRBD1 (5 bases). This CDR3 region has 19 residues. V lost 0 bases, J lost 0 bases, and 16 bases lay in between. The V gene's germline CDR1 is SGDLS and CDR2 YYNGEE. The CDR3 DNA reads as TGTGCCAGCAGCGTAGGGCCGGCAGGGCGCACCTCTGGGGCCAACGTCCTGACTTTC. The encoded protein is CASSVGPAGRTSGANVLTF.

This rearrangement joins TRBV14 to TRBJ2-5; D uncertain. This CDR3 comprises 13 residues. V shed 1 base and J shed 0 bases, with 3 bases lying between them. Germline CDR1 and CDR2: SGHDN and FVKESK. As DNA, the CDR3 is TGTGCCAGCAGCCAAGTAAACCAAGAGACCCAGTACTTC. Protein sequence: CASSQVNQETQYF.

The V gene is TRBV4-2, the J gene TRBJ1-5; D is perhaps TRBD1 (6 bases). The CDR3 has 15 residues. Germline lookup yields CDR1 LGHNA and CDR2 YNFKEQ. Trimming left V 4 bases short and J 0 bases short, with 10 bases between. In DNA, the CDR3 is TGTGCCAGCAGCCCAAACAGGGTTAGCAATCAGCCCCAGCATTTT. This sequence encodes CASSPNRVSNQPQHF.

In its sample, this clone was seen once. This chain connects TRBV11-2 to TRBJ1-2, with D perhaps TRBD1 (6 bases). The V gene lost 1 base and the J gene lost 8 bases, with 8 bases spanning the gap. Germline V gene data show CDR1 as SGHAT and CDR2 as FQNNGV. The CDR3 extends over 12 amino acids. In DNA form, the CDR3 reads TGTGCCAGCAGCTTAGCAGGGGACGGCTACACCTTC. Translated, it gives CASSLAGDGYTF.

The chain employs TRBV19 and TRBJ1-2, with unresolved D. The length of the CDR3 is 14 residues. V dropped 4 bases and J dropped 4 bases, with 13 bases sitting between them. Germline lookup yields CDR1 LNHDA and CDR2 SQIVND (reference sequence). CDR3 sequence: CASSTYDISYGYTF. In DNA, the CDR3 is TGTGCCAGTAGTACTTACGACATTAGCTATGGCTACACCTTC.

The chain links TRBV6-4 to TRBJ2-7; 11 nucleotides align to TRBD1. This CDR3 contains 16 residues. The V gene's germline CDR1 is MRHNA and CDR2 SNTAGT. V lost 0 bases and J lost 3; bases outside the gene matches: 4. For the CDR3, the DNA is TGTGCCAGCAGTGACTCCGGGACAGGGGGTAGCTACGAGCAGTACTTC. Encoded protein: CASSDSGTGGSYEQYF.

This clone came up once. For the CDR3, the DNA is TGCAGCGTTGAGGGACAGGGTGGTTGGACCCAGTACTTC. It specifies CSVEGQGGWTQYF. V is TRBV29-1 and J is TRBJ2-5, with TRBD1 matching over 9 bases. Trimming cost V 3 bases and J 7 bases; bases outside gene matches: 6. In germline, CDR1 is SQVTM, CDR2 ANQGSEA. The CDR3 totals 13 residues. The full variable domain, completed using reference TRBV29-1 and TRBJ2-5, is SAVISQKPSRDICQRGTSLTIQCQVDSQVTMMFWYRQQPGQSLTLIATANQGSEATYESGFVIDKFPISRPNLTFSTLTVSNMSPEDSSIYLCSVEGQGGWTQYFGPGTRLLVL.

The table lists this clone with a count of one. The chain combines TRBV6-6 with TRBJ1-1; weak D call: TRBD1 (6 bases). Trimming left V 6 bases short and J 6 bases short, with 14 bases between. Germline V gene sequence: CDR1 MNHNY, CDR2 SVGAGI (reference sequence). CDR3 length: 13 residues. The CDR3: CASRQGSPPEAFF. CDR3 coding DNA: TGTGCCAGCAGACAGGGATCTCCCCCTGAAGCTTTCTTT.

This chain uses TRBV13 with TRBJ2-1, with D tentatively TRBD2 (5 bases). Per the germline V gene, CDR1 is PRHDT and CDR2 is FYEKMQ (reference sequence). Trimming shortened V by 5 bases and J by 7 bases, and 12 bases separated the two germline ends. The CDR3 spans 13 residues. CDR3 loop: CASSLLRGNEQFF. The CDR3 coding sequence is TGTGCCAGCAGCCTCTTACGAGGGAATGAGCAGTTCTTC.

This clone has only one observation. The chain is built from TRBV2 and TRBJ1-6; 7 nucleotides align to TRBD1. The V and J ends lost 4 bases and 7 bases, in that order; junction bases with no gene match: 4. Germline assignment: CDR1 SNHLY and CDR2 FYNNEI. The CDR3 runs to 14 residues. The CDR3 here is CASSALQGNSPLHF. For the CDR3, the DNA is TGTGCCAGCAGTGCATTACAGGGGAATTCACCCCTCCACTTT. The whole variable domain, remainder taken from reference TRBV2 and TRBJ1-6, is EPEVTQTPSHQVTQMGQEVILRCVPISNHLYFYWYRQILGQKVEFLVSFYNNEISEKSEIFDDQFSVERPDGSNFTLKIRSTKLEDSAMYFCASSALQGNSPLHFGNGTRLTVT.

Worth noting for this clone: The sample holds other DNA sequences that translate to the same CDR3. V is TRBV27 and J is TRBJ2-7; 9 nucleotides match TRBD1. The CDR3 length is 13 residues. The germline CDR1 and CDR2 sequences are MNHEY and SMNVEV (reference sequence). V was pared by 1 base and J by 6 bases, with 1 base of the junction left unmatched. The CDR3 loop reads CASSLLDRGEQYF. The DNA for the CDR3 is TGTGCCAGCAGTTTATTGGACAGGGGCGAGCAGTACTTC.